The sequence of this T cell receptor beta chain was determined in a study of blood T cell repertoires in COVID-19. This clone was picked up one time. Clones were read by immunoSEQ multiplex PCR, and TCRdb kept only the in-frame ones, dropping some. This table has about 88,000 clones, less than 95% appearing once. The CDR3 contains 14 residues. CDR1 and CDR2 (germline): MNHEY, SMNVEV (reference sequence). V trimming: 2 bases; J trimming: 7 bases; junction bases outside the gene matches: 5. The chain combines TRBV27 with TRBJ1-2; 9 bases align to TRBD1. Input material: peripheral blood. The source of this sequence is a young man with COVID-19, enrolled during active disease. CDR3 sequence (DNA): TGTGCCAGCAGTTTACTTGGGACAGGGTTTGGCTACACCTTC. This codes for CASSLLGTGFGYTF.